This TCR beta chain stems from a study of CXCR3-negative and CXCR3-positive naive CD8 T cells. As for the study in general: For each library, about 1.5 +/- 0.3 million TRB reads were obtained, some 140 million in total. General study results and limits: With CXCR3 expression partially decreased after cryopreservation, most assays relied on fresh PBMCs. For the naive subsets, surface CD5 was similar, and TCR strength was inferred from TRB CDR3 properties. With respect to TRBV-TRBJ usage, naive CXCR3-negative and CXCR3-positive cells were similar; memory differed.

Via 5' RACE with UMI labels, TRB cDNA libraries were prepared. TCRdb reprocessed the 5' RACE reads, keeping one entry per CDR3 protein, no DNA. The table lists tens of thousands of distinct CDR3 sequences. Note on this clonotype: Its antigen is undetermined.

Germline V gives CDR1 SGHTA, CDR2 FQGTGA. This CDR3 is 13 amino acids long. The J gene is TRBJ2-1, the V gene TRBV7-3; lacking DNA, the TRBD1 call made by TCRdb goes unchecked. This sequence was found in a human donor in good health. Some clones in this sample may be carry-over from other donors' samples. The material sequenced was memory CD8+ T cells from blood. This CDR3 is CASSAGTGGSQFF. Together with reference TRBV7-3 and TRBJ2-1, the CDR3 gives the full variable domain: GAGVSQTPSNKVTEKGKYVELRCDPISGHTALYWYRQSLGQGPEFLIYFQGTGAADDSGLPNDRFFAVRPEGSVSTLKIQRTERGDSAVYLCASSAGTGGSQFFGPGTRLTVL.